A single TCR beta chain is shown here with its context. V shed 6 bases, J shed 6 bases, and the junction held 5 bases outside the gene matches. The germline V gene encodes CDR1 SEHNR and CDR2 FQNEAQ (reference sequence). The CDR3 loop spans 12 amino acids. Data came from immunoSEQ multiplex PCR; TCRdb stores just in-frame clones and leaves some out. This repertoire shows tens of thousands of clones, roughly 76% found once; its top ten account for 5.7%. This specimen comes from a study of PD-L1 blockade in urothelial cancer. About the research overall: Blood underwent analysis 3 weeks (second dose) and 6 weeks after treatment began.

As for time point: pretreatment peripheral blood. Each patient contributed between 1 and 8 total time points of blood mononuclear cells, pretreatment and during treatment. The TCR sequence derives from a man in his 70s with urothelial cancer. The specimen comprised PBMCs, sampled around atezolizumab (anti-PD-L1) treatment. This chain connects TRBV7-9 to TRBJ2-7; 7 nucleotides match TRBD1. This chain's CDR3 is CASRPEGAEQYF. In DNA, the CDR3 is TGTGCCAGCAGACCCGAGGGGGCCGAGCAGTACTTC.